This T cell receptor beta chain is drawn from a study of cytomegalovirus exposure and HLA in healthy donors. The PCR made use of 60 Vbeta and 13 Jbeta primers. The table came from immunoSEQ multiplex PCR; TCRdb's copy has only in-frame clones and leaves some out. The sample includes about 82,000 clones, over 75% of them seen just once. Sample: PBMCs. This sequence was found in a human donor in good health.

The DNA of the CDR3 is TGTGCCAGCTCCCAAGACACGAACACTGAAGCTTTCTTT. Its translation is CASSQDTNTEAFF. The chain couples TRBV18 to TRBJ1-1; D remains unclear. CDR1 and CDR2 (germline): KGHSH, LQKENI. Trimming stripped 6 bases from V and 1 base from J, with 9 bases between. This CDR3 comprises 13 residues.